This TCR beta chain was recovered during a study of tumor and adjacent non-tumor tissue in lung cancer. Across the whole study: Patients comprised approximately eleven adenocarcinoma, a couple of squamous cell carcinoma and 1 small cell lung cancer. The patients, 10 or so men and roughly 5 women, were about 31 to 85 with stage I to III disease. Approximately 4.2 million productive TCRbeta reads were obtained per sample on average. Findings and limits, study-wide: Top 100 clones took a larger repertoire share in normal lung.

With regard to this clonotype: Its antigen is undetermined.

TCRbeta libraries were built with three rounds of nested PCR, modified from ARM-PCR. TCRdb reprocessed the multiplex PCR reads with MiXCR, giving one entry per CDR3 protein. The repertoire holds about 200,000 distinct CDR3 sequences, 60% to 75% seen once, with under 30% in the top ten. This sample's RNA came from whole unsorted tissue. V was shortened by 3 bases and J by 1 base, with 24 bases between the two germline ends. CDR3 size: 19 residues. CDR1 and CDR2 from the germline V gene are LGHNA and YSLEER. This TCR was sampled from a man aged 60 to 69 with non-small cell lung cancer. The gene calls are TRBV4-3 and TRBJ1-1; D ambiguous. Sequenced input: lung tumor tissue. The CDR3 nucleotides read TGCGCCAGCAGCCATTGGGGTATCCGAAACCCGGTGTGGAACACTGAAGCTTTCTTT. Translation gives CASSHWGIRNPVWNTEAFF.